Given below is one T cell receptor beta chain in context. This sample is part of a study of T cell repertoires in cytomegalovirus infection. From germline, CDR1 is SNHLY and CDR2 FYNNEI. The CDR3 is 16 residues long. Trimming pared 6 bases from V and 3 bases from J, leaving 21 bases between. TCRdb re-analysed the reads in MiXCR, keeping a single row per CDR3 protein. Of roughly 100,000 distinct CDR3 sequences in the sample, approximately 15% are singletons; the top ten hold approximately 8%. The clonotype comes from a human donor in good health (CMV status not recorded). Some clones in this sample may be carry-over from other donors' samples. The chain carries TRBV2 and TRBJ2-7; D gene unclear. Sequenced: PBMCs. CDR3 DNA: TGTGCCAGCAGGAAGGGTGCTCTGTTAACCCTCTACGAGCAGTACTTC. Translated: CASRKGALLTLYEQYF.